Described below is a single T cell receptor beta chain sequence and its context. Its antigen is not identified. Specified time point: blood at routine non-recurrence follow-up after resection. Researchers sequenced whole RNA taken from tumor, nontumor lung or frozen PBMC without sorting. This record belongs to a study of spatial heterogeneity in lung cancer. Study context: The average count in raw reads for each unique TCR and UMI combination exceeded nine appearances.

Study-level results: Blood carried ubiquitous expanded tumor TCRs more at resection than follow-up.

TCRdb passed the 5' RACE reads through MiXCR, listing each CDR3 protein once. The table shows tens of thousands of distinct CDR3 sequences, with less than 20% occurring only once. This CDR3 has 15 residues. Trimming took 0 bases from V and 5 from J, leaving 13 bases between them. From germline, CDR1 is MNHEY and CDR2 SVGAGI. The chain has TRBV6-5 and TRBJ1-1; perhaps TRBD1 as D (6 bases). The sequencing used PBMCs, collected at follow-up. This TCR was recovered from a male donor with early-stage non-small cell lung cancer. Here the CDR3 reads CASSYSGGLRTEAFF. CDR3 nucleotides: TGTGCCAGCAGTTACTCGGGGGGGCTGAGGACTGAAGCTTTCTTT.